A single sample gave rise to the 19 T cell receptor beta chains below, sequenced in a study of T-cell reconstitution after alpha-beta-depleted transplantation in children. A library of TCRbeta sequences, prepared with unique molecular identifiers, was generated. One entry per CDR3 protein, called by TCRdb with MiXCR from the PCR reads. This table holds about 610,000 distinct CDR3 sequences, 27% found once. Sequences were derived from PBMCs, sampled before TCRalphabeta/CD19-depleted stem cell transplant. These receptors came from a boy in the first two years of life with Wiskott-Aldrich syndrome, due to receive a stem cell transplant.

This chain joins TRBV27 and TRBJ2-3; D unclear. CDR1 is MNHEY, CDR2 SMNVEV, per germline (reference sequence). This CDR3 has 8 residues. V lost 1 base to trimming and J lost 14 bases, with 1 base between them. CDR3 in amino acids: CASSLWYF. In nucleotides, the CDR3 is TGTGCCAGCAGTTTATGGTATTTT.

This sequence joins TRBV5-1 and TRBJ1-1; D uncertain. CDR1 SGHRS and CDR2 YFSETQ come from the germline V gene. The length of the CDR3 is 11 residues. The V end lost 5 bases, the J end lost 2 bases, and 4 bases lay between the germline ends. DNA for the CDR3: TGCGCCAGCAGATACAACACTGAAGCTTTCTTT. Translated, it gives CASRYNTEAFF.

The rearrangement uses TRBV12-3 or TRBV12-4 and TRBJ1-4; 8 positions agree with TRBD1. V was clipped by 6 bases and J by 5 bases; unmatched bases: 8. This CDR3 spans 15 amino acids. DNA of the CDR3: TGTGCCAGCAGAGAATCAGGGGGCACGAATGAAAAACTGTTTTTT. It translates to CASRESGGTNEKLFF.

The chain carries TRBV7-8 and TRBJ2-7; 8 bases match TRBD1. Germline trimming cut 4 bases from V and 3 bases from J; bases unmatched to any gene: 5. The germline gives CDR1 SGHVS, CDR2 FQNEAQ. The CDR3 consists of 14 residues. CDR3 loop: CASSSRTGFYEQYF. CDR3 coding DNA: TGTGCCAGCAGCTCAAGGACAGGGTTCTACGAGCAGTACTTC.

V usage is TRBV5-1 and J usage is TRBJ2-7; the match to TRBD1 covers 8 bases. Germline CDR1 SGHRS, CDR2 YFSETQ. CDR3 length equals 14 residues. V was pared by 2 bases and J by 1 base, with 2 bases of the junction left unmatched. In DNA form, the CDR3 reads TGCGCCAGCAGCTTCGGGACAGGTTCCTACGAGCAGTACTTC. As protein: CASSFGTGSYEQYF.

The chain employs TRBV5-1 and TRBJ2-1; 14 bases align to TRBD2. Germline V gives CDR1 SGHRS, CDR2 YFSETQ. The length of the CDR3 is 15 residues. Losses at the gene ends were 4 bases for V and 9 bases for J; bases not matched to a gene: 6. The CDR3 region has the DNA TGCGCCAGCAGCCCCGGGACTAGCGGGAGCAGTGAGCAGTTCTTC. Translated: CASSPGTSGSSEQFF.

This clonotype turned up a few times. The V and J genes are TRBV30 and TRBJ2-1, with 8 bases aligning to TRBD2. Germline trimming cut 3 bases from V and 6 bases from J; bases unmatched to any gene: 7. Per germline, CDR1 GTSNPN and CDR2 SVGIG (reference sequence). The CDR3 length is 14 residues. This chain's CDR3 is CAWRPAGGSNEQFF. CDR3 sequence (DNA): TGTGCCTGGAGACCGGCGGGAGGTAGCAATGAGCAGTTCTTC.

The CDR3 region is CSDRRRGDNEQFF. The DNA for the CDR3 is TGCAGCGACAGAAGAAGGGGGGACAATGAGCAGTTCTTC. V gene TRBV20-1 combines with J gene TRBJ2-1; perhaps D is TRBD1 or TRBD2 (6 bases each). Germline V lookup: CDR1 DFQATT, CDR2 SNEGSKA (reference sequence). The length of the CDR3 is 13 residues.

V gene TRBV5-1 combines with J gene TRBJ2-1; D is possibly TRBD1 (5 bases). This CDR3 spans 13 amino acids. V was cut by 4 bases and J by 6 bases, with 11 bases left in between. The germline V gene encodes CDR1 SGHRS and CDR2 YFSETQ. The CDR3 DNA follows: TGCGCCAGCAGCCGCCGACAGTCCAATGAGCAGTTCTTC. Protein product: CASSRRQSNEQFF.

The chain uses TRBV7-6 and TRBJ2-1; D is uncertain. The CDR3 covers 15 residues. V was shortened by 4 bases and J by 0 bases, with 10 bases between the two germline ends. CDR1 is SGHVS and CDR2 is FNYEAQ in the germline V gene. CDR3 nucleotide sequence: TGTGCCAGCAGCTCCCCTGGTATCTCCTACAATGAGCAGTTCTTC. This gives the protein CASSSPGISYNEQFF.

This clonotype appeared a few times. This chain uses TRBV29-1 with TRBJ2-7; D ambiguous. The V end lost 4 bases, the J end lost 3 bases, and 10 bases lay between the germline ends. Per the germline V gene, CDR1 is SQVTM and CDR2 is ANQGSEA. This CDR3 region has 12 residues. CDR3 bases: TGCAGCGTTGGTGTCAGAAGCTACGAGCAGTACTTC. Translation: CSVGVRSYEQYF.

DNA of the CDR3: TGTGCCTGGAGTGGAGTCGCACGAAACACCATATATTTT. Its protein product is CAWSGVARNTIYF. The gene calls are TRBV30 and TRBJ1-3; D unresolved. The germline CDR1 and CDR2 sequences are GTSNPN and SVGIG (reference sequence). Trimming took off 1 base at V and 5 bases at J, with 9 bases between the two ends. The CDR3 covers 13 residues.

The V and J genes are TRBV20-1 and TRBJ2-4; no clear D gene. V lost 4 bases to trimming and J lost 0 bases, with 13 bases between them. The germline V gene has CDR1 DFQATT and CDR2 SNEGSKA (reference sequence). This CDR3 comprises 15 residues. In nucleotides, the CDR3 is TGCAGTGCTACCGACCCCTGGGGAGCCAAAAACATTCAGTACTTC. Its protein product is CSATDPWGAKNIQYF.

This clonotype was counted between two and nine times. The chain is built from TRBV5-1 and TRBJ1-6; the match to TRBD1 covers 8 bases. There are 14 residues in the CDR3. Germline CDR1 reads SGHRS; CDR2 reads YFSETQ. Unmatched junction bases numbered 4, after V lost 4 bases and J lost 7 bases. CDR3 bases: TGCGCCAGCAGCCCCAGGACAGGGAATTCACCCCTCCACTTT. It translates to CASSPRTGNSPLHF.

This clonotype was counted a few times. The chain joins TRBV20-1 to TRBJ2-5; 7 bases agree with TRBD1. The germline CDR1 and CDR2 sequences are DFQATT and SNEGSKA (reference sequence). J was trimmed by 0 bases and V by 3 bases; bases with no gene match: 13. This CDR3 contains 17 residues. CDR3 coding DNA: TGCAGTGCTAGCGCTCTGAGACAGGGCATATACCAAGAGACCCAGTACTTC. This encodes CSASALRQGIYQETQYF.

This clonotype occurred once. The chain has TRBV5-1 and TRBJ2-5; TRBD2 matches at 14 bases. The CDR3 sequence is 16 residues long. V was clipped by 4 bases and J by 5 bases; unmatched bases: 7. Looked up from germline, CDR1 is SGHRS and CDR2 is YFSETQ. CDR3 protein: CASSRGGLAGAETQYF. CDR3 bases: TGCGCCAGCAGCAGGGGGGGACTAGCGGGAGCCGAGACCCAGTACTTC.

This clonotype has more than one count but fewer than ten. This chain joins TRBV28 and TRBJ2-2; the match to TRBD2 covers 7 bases. The CDR3 is 13 amino acids. Trimming at V came to 4 bases and at J to 7 bases, leaving 3 bases not matched to a gene. Germline-derived CDR1 and CDR2 are MDHEN and SYDVKM. The CDR3, as DNA: TGTGCCAGCAGTTGGCGGGAGATCGGGGAGCTGTTTTTT. Its translation is CASSWREIGELFF.

The rearrangement links TRBV5-1 to TRBJ2-1; D remains ambiguous. Per the germline V gene, CDR1 is SGHRS and CDR2 is YFSETQ. V lost 2 bases and J lost 4, with 10 bases in between. The CDR3 contains 14 residues. The CDR3 nucleotides read TGCGCCAGCAGCTTCGACACAACTTACAATGAGCAGTTCTTC. Residues: CASSFDTTYNEQFF.

J is TRBJ2-3 and V is TRBV5-1; 8 bases are a match to TRBD2. CDR3 length equals 17 residues. Looked up from germline, CDR1 is SGHRS and CDR2 is YFSETQ. The J segment lost 0 bases and the V segment lost 4 bases, leaving 10 bases of the junction unmatched. The CDR3 sequence is CASSLLSSGSSTDTQYF. The CDR3 bases are TGCGCCAGCAGCCTACTTTCTAGCGGGTCTAGCACAGATACGCAGTATTTT.